This T cell receptor beta chain was captured by sequencing in a study of blood T cell repertoires in COVID-19. Study context: Acute and convalescent COVID-19 samples came from the United States, Italy and Spain. Sources were T cells, B-cell-depleted T cells, or PBMCs; the material itself was cDNA or gDNA.

From germline, CDR1 is SGDLS and CDR2 YYNGEE. The CDR3 consists of 13 residues. V lost 3 bases and J 4 bases, leaving 8 bases between the germline ends. Original processing methods: Reference gene primer amplification in the assay estimated nucleated cell counts. The repertoire was sequenced with immunoSEQ multiplex PCR; TCRdb's copy has only in-frame clones and lacks some. V and J calls plus clone size are reproduced from that table; the DNA served to infer D and trimming. The sample includes a few hundred thousand clones, around 88% seen only once; the top ten take over 6%. The chain uses TRBV9 and TRBJ1-3, with unresolved D. Sequenced sample: peripheral blood. The TCR comes from a woman aged 25 to 45 who had recovered from COVID-19. The CDR3 protein is CASSGAVGNTIYF. In DNA form, the CDR3 reads TGTGCCAGCAGCGGTGCAGTAGGAAACACCATATATTTT.